The clone carrying this T cell receptor beta chain was seen only a few times. The sample is drawn from a study of blood T cell repertoires in COVID-19. Across the whole study: COVID-19 samples, acute and convalescent, were from the United States, Italy and Spain.

Authors' analysis steps: Nucleated cell number was recorded as an estimate derived from reference gene primer amplification. TCRdb's table, derived via immunoSEQ multiplex PCR, lists solely in-frame clones and lacks some. The V and J calls and the clone size are those of that table, but D and trimming were determined from the DNA. The data show roughly 180,000 clones, around 80% seen once. While infection was still active, Seattle patients were enrolled and then followed longitudinally. Trimming cost V 5 bases and J 7 bases, with 15 bases left between them. Germline CDR1 reads GTSNPN; CDR2 reads SVGIG (reference sequence). The CDR3 totals 14 residues.

This receptor was taken from a woman of 80 years or more with COVID-19, enrolled during active disease. Sequencing was done on a sample of peripheral blood. The rearrangement joins TRBV30 to TRBJ1-6; TRBD1 is a possible D gene (6 bases). DNA for the CDR3: TGTGCCTGGTCAACAGGGCAAGACAATTCACCCCTCCACTTT. It codes for CAWSTGQDNSPLHF.